This T cell receptor beta chain comes out of a study of OX40 agonist ivuxolimab in advanced cancers. Study details: The dose-escalation cohort was around 83% male, with a mean age of approximately 61 years, ranging about 23 to 80.

Here immunoSEQ multiplex PCR was the method, and the copy in TCRdb shows in-frame clones only, minus some. This table has almost 50,000 clones, about 86% appearing once. This clone was seen a single time. Trimming removed 5 bases at V and 3 bases at J, with 14 bases between. Germline V gene sequence: CDR1 SGHVS, CDR2 FNYEAQ. The CDR3 loop spans 14 amino acids. The chain recombines TRBV7-6 with TRBJ2-7; weak D call: TRBD2 (6 bases). Sequencing used CD4+ or CD8+ T cells sorted from blood, obtained in a trial of the OX40 agonist ivuxolimab. The receptor was derived from an adult with an advanced solid tumor such as melanoma, head and neck, liver or kidney cancer. CDR3 DNA sequence: TGTGCCAGCAGCCCCGGGGGTGGGGGCTACGAGCAGTACTTC. As protein: CASSPGGGGYEQYF.